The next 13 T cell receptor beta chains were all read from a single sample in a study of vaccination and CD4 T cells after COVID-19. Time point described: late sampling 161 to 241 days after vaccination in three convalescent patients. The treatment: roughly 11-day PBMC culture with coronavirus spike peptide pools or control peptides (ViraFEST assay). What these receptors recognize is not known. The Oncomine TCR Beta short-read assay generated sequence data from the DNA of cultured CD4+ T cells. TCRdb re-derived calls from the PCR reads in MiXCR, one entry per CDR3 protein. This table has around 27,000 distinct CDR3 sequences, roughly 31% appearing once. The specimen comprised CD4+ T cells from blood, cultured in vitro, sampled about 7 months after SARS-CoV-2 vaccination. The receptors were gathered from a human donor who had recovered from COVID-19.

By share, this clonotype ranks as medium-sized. CDR3 protein: CASRGGSPGGNFYEQYF. CDR3 nucleotides: TGTGCCAGCAGAGGGGGGAGCCCTGGCGGAAACTTCTACGAGCAGTACTTC. This chain connects TRBV6-1 to TRBJ2-7; possibly TRBD1 or TRBD2 for D (6 bases each). Trimming cost V 6 bases and J 3 bases, with 24 bases left between them. Germline CDR1 reads MNHNS; CDR2 reads SASEGT. This CDR3 comprises 17 residues.

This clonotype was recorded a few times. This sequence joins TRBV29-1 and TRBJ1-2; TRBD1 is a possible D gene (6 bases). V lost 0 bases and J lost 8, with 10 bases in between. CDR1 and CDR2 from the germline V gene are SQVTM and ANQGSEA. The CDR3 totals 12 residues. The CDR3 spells CSVEDQGLGYTF. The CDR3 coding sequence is TGCAGCGTTGAAGACCAGGGGTTAGGCTACACCTTC. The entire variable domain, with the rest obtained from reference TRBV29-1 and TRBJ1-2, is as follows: SAVISQKPSRDICQRGTSLTIQCQVDSQVTMMFWYRQQPGQSLTLIATANQGSEATYESGFVIDKFPISRPNLTFSTLTVSNMSPEDSSIYLCSVEDQGLGYTFGSGTRLTVV.

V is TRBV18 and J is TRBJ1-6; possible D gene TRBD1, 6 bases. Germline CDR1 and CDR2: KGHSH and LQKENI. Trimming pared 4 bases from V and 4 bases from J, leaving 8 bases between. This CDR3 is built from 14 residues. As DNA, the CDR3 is TGTGCCAGCTCACAAGGGGGTTATAATTCACCCCTCCACTTT. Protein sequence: CASSQGGYNSPLHF.

The CDR3 bases are TGTGCCAGCAGCTCGGATGGACGTTTGAGCTCCTACAATGAGCAGTTCTTC. It translates to CASSSDGRLSSYNEQFF. The J gene is TRBJ2-1, the V gene TRBV5-4; no definite D call. CDR1 is SGHNT and CDR2 is YYREEE in the germline V gene (reference sequence). The CDR3 runs to 17 residues. V dropped 3 bases and J dropped 0 bases, with 16 bases sitting between them.

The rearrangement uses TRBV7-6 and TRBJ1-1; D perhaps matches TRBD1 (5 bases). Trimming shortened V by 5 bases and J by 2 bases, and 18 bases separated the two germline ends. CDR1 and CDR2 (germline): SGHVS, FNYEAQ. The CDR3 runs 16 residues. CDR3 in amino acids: CASSGGAGRSNTEAFF. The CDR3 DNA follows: TGTGCCAGCAGCGGCGGGGCAGGGCGTTCCAACACTGAAGCTTTCTTT. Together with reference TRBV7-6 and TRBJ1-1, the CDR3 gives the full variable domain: GAGVSQSPRYKVTKRGQDVALRCDPISGHVSLYWYRQALGQGPEFLTYFNYEAQQDKSGLPNDRFSAERPEGSISTLTIQRTEQRDSAMYRCASSGGAGRSNTEAFFGQGTRLTVV.

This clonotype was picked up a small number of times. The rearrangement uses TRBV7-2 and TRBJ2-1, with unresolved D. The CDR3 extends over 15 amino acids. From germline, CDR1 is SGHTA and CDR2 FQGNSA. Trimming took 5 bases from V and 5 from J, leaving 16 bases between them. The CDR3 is CASSPEAPTNNEQFF. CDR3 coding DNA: TGTGCCAGCAGCCCCGAGGCGCCTACTAACAATGAGCAGTTCTTC.

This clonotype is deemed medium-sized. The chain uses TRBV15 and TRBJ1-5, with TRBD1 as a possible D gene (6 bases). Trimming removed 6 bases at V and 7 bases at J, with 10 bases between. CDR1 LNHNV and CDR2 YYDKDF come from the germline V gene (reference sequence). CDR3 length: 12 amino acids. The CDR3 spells CATSPRGQPQHF. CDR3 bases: TGTGCCACCAGTCCCAGGGGACAGCCCCAGCATTTT. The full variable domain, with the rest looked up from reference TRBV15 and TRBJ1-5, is DAMVIQNPRYQVTQFGKPVTLSCSQTLNHNVMYWYQQKSSQAPKLLFHYYDKDFNNEADTPDNFQSRRPNTSFCFLDIRSPGLGDTAMYLCATSPRGQPQHFGDGTRLSIL.

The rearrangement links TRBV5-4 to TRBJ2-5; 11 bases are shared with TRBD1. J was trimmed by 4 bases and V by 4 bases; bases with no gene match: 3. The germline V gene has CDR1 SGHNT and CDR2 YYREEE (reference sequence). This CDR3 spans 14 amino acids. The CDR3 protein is CASSGDRGGETQYF. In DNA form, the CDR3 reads TGTGCCAGCAGCGGGGACAGGGGGGGAGAGACCCAGTACTTC.

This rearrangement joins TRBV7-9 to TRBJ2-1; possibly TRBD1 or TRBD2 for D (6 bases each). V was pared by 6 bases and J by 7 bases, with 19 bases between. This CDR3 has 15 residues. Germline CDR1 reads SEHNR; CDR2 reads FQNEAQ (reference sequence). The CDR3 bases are TGTGCCAGCAGACCATACCGGGGGCCAACTAATGAGCAGTTCTTC. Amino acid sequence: CASRPYRGPTNEQFF.

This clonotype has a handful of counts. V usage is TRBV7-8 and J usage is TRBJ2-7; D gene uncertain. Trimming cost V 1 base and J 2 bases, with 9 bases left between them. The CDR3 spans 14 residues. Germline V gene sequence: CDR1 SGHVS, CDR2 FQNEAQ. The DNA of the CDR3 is TGTGCCAGCAGCTTAGAAGTCGTAGCCTACGAGCAGTACTTC. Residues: CASSLEVVAYEQYF.

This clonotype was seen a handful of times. The CDR3 DNA reads as TGCAGTGCTAGAGAGTTGGGGTTGCCGTATGGCTACACCTTC. Encoded protein: CSARELGLPYGYTF. This sequence joins TRBV20-1 and TRBJ1-2, with D hard to call. Germline V CDR1 and CDR2: DFQATT, SNEGSKA (reference sequence). This CDR3 spans 14 amino acids. V lost 0 bases, J lost 5 bases, and 13 bases lay in between.

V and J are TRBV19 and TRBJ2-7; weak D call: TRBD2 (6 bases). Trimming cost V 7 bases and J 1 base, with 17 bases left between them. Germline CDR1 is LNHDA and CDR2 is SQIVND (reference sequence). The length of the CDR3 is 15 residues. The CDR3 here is CASTSSAGYSYEQYF. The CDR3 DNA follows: TGTGCCAGTACGAGTTCGGCGGGGTATTCCTACGAGCAGTACTTC.

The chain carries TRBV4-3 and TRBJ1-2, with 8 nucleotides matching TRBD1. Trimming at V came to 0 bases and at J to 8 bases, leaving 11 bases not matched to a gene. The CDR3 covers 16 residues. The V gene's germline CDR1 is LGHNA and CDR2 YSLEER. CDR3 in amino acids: CASSQEGRQGWRGYTF. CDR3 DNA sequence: TGCGCCAGCAGCCAAGAAGGTCGACAGGGGTGGAGGGGCTACACCTTC.